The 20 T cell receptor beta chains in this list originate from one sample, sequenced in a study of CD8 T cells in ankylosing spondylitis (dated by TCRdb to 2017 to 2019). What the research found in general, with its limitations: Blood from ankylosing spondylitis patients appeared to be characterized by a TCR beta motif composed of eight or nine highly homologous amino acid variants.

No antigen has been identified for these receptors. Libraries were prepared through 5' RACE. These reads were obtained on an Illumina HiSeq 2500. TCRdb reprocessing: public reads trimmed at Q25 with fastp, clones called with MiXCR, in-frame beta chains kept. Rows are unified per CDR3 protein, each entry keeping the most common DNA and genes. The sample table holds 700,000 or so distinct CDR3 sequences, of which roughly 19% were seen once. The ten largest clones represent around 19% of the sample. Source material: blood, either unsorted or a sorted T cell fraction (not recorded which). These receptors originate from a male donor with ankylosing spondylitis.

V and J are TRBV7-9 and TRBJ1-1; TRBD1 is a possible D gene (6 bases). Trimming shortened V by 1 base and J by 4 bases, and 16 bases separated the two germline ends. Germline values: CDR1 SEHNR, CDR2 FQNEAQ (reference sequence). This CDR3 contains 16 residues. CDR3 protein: CASSLDEGRGSTEAFF. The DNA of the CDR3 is TGTGCCAGCAGCTTAGACGAAGGCAGGGGCTCCACTGAAGCTTTCTTT.

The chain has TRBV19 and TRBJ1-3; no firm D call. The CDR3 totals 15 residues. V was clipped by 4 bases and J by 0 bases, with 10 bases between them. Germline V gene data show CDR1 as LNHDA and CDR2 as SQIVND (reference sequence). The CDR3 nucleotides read TGTGCCAGTAGTAGGATACTGGGCTCTGGAAACACCATATATTTT. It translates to CASSRILGSGNTIYF.

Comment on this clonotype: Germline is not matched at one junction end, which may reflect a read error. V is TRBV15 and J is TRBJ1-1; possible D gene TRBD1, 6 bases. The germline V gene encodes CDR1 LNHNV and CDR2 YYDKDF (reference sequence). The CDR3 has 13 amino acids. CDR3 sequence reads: CATSRDGQSKMIF. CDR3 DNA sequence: TGTGCCACCAGCAGAGACGGACAGTCTAAGATGATCTTT.

The CDR3 nucleotides read TGTGCCAGCAGGGAGCTCTACGAGCAGTACTTC. Protein: CASRELYEQYF. The chain couples TRBV7-9 to TRBJ2-7; D is unresolved. Germline CDR1 SEHNR, CDR2 FQNEAQ (reference sequence). This CDR3 is built from 11 residues. Trimming took off 6 bases at V and 3 bases at J, with 6 bases between the two ends. Supplemented by reference TRBV7-9 and TRBJ2-7, the full variable domain reads DTGVSQNPRHKITKRGQNVTFRCDPISEHNRLYWYRQTLGQGPEFLTYFQNEAQLEKSRLLSDRFSAERPKGSFSTLEIQRTEQGDSAMYLCASRELYEQYFGPGTRLTVT.

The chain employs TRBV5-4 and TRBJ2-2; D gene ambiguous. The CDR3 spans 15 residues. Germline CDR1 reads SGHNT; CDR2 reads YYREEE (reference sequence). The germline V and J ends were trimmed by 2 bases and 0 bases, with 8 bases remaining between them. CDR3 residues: CASSFVRANTGELFF. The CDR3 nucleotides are TGTGCCAGCAGCTTCGTCCGAGCGAACACCGGGGAGCTGTTTTTT.

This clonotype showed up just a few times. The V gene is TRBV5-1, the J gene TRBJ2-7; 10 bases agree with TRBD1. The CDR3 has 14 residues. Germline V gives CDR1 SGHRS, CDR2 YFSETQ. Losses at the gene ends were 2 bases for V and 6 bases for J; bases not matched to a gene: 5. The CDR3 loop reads CASSFRQGAGEQYF. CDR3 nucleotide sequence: TGCGCCAGCAGCTTCAGACAGGGGGCTGGCGAGCAGTACTTC.

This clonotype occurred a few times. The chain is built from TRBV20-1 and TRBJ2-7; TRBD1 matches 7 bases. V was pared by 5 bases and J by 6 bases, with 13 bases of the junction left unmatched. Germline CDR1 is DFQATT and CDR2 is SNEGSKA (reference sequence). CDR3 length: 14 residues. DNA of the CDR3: TGCAGTGCTCCAGAGTGGGACAGAGCAAGCGAGCAGTACTTC. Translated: CSAPEWDRASEQYF.

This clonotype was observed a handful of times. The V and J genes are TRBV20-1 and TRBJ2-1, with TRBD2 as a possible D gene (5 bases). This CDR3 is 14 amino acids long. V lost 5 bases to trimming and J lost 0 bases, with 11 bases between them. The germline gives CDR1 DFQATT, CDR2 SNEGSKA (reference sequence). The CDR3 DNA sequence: TGCAGTGCTCTTATAACTAGCTCCTACAATGAGCAGTTCTTC. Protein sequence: CSALITSSYNEQFF.

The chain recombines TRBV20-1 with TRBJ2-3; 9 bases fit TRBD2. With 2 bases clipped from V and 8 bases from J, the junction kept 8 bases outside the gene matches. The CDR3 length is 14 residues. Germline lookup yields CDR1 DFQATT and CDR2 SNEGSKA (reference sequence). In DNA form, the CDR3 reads TGCAGTGCTAGACTAGCGGGAAGTGGGGTTACGCAGTATTTT. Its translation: CSARLAGSGVTQYF.

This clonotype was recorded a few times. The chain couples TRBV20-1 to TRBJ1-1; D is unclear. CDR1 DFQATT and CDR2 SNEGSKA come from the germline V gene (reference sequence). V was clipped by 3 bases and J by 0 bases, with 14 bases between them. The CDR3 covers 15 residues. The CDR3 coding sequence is TGCAGTGCTAGTGTGGAGCTCCTTATGAACACTGAAGCTTTCTTT. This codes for CSASVELLMNTEAFF.

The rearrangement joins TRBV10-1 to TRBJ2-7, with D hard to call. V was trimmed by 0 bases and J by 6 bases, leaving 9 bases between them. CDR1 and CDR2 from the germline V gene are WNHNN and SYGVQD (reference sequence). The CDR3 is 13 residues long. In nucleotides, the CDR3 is TGCGCCAGCAGTGAGTCGATAGGGTTCGAGCAGTACTTC. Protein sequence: CASSESIGFEQYF.

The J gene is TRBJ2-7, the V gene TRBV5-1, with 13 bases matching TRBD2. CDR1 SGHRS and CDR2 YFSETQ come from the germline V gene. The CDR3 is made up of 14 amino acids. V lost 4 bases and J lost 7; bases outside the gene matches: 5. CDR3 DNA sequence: TGCGCCAGCAGCCCGGGACTAGCGGGATTTGAGCAGTACTTC. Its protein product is CASSPGLAGFEQYF.

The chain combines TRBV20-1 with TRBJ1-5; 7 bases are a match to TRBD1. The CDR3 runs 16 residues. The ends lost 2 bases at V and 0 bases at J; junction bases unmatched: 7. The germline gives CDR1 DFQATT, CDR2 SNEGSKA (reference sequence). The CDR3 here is CSARSEGQHSNQPQHF. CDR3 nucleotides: TGCAGTGCTAGATCCGAGGGACAGCATAGCAATCAGCCCCAGCATTTT.

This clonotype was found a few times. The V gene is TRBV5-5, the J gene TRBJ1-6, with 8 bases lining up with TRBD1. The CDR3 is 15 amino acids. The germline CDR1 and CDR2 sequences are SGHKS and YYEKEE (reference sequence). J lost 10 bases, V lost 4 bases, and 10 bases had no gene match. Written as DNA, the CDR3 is TGTGCCAGCAGCCCCTTAGGACAGGGACAGTCACCCCTCCACTTT. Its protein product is CASSPLGQGQSPLHF.

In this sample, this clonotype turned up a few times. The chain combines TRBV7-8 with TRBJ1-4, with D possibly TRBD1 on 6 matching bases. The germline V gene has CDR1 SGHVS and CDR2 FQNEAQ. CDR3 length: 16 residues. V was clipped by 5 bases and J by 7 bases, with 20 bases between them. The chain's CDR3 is CASSSATGLNGEKLFF. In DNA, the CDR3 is TGTGCCAGCAGCAGCGCCACAGGGTTGAACGGTGAAAAACTGTTTTTT.

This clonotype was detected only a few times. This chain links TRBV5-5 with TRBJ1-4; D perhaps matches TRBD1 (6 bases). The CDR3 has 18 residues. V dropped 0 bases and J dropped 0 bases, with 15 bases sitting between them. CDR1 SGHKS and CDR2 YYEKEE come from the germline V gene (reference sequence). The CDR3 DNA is TGTGCCAGCAGCTTGGTCGACAGGACTCATGCAACTAATGAAAAACTGTTTTTT. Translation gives CASSLVDRTHATNEKLFF.

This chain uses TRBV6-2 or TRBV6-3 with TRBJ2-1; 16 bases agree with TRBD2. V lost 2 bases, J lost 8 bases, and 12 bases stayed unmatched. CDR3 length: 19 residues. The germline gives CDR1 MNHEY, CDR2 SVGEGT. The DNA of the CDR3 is TGTGCCAGCAGTTACCCAGGGACTAGCGGGAGGGCCGGGCACGATGAGCAGTTCTTC. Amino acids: CASSYPGTSGRAGHDEQFF.

In DNA form, the CDR3 reads TGTGCCAGCAGTTACTCAGCTAGCGGGAGGTCCTACGAGCAGTACTTC. Its protein is CASSYSASGRSYEQYF. The rearrangement joins TRBV6-2 or TRBV6-3 to TRBJ2-7; 11 nucleotides line up with TRBD2. V was pared by 0 bases and J by 1 base, with 2 bases of the junction left unmatched. This CDR3 contains 16 residues. Germline V gene sequence: CDR1 MNHEY, CDR2 SVGEGT.

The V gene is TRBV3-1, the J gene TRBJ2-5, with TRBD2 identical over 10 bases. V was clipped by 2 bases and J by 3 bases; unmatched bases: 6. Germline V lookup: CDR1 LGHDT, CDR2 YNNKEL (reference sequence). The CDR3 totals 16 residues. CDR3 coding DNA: TGTGCCAGCAGCCAACGCAGGACTAGCGGAAAAGAGACCCAGTACTTC. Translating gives CASSQRRTSGKETQYF.

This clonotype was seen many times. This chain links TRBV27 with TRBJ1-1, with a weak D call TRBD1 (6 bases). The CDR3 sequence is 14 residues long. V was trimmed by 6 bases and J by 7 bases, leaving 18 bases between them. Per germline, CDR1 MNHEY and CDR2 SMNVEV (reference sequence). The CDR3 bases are TGTGCCAGCAGCAAAGAAACAGGGCGCGGTGAAGCTTTCTTT. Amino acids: CASSKETGRGEAFF.